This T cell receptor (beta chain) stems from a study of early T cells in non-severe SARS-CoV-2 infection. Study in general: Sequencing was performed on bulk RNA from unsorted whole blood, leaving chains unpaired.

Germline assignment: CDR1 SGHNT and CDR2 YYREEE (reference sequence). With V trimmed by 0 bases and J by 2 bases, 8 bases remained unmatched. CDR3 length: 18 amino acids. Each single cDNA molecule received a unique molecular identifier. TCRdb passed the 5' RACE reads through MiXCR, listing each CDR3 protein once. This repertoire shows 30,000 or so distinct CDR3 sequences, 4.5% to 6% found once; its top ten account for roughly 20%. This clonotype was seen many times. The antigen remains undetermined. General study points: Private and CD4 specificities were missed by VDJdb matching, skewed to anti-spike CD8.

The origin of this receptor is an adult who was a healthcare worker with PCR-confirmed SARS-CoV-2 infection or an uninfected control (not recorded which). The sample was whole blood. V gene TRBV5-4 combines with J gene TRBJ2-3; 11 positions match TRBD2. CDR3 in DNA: TGTGCCAGCAGCTTGGCCTATCTAGCGGGGGGATTCACAGATACGCAGTATTTT. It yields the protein CASSLAYLAGGFTDTQYF.